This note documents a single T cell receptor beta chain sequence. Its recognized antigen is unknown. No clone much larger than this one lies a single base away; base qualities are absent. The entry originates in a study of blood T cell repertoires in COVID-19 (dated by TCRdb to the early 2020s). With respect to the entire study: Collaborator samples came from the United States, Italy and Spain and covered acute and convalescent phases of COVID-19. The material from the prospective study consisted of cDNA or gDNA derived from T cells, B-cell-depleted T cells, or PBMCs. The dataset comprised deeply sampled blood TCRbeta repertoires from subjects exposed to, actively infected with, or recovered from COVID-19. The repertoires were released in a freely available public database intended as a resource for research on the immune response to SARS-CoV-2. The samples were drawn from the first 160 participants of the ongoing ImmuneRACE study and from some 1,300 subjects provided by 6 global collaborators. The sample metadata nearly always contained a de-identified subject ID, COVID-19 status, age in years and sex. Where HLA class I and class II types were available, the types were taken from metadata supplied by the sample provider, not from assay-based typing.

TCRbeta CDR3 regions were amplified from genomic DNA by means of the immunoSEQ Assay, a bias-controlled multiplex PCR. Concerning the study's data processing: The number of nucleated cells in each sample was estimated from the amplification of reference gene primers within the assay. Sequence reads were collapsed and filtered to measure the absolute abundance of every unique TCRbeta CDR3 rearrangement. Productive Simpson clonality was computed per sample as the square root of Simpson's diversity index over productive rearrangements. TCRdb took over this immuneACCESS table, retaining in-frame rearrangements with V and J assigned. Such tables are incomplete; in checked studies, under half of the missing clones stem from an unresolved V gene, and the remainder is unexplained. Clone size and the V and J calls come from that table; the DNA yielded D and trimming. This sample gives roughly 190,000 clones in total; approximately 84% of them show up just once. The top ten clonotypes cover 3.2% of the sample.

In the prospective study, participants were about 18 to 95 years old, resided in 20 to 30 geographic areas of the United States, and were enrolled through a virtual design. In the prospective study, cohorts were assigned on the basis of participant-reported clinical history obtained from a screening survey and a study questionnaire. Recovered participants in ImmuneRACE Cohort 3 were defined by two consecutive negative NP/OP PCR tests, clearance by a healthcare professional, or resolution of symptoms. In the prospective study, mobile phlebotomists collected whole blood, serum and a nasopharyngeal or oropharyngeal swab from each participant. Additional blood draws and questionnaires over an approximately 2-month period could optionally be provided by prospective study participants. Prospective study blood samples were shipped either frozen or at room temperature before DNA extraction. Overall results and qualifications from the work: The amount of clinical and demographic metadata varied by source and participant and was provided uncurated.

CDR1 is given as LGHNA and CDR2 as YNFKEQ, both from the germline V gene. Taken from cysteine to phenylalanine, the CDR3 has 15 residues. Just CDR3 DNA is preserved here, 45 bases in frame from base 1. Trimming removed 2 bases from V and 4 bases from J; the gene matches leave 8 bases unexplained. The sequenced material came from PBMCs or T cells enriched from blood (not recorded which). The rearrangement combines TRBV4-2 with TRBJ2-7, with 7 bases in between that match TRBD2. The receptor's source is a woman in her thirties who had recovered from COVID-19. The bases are TGTGCCAGCAGCCAATCTGCGGGCGGGAGTTACGAGCAGTACTTC. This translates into CASSQSAGGSYEQYF.